These 3 T cell receptor beta chains share one sample of origin, sequenced in a study of PD-1 blockade in mismatch repair-deficient tumors. The protocol was immunoSEQ multiplex PCR, while the TCRdb copy is restricted to in-frame clones and leaves out a portion. The sample carries tens of thousands of clones, approximately 81% recorded once. The specimen was peripheral blood, collected 12 weeks after starting pembrolizumab. The origin of the receptors is an adult with mismatch repair-deficient cancer.

This chain connects TRBV6-1 to TRBJ1-1; D is undetermined. V gave up 3 bases and J gave up 4 bases, with 9 bases separating them. The CDR3 is 13 amino acids. The germline V gene encodes CDR1 MNHNS and CDR2 SASEGT. The CDR3 bases are TGTGCCAGCAGTGACGCCCGGGCCACTGAAGCTTTCTTT. Residues: CASSDARATEAFF.

The chain links TRBV6-4 to TRBJ2-2; the match to TRBD2 covers 8 bases. Germline CDR1 is MRHNA and CDR2 is SNTAGT. The V and J ends lost 3 bases and 4 bases, in that order; junction bases with no gene match: 7. This CDR3 is built from 16 residues. In nucleotides, the CDR3 is TGTGCCAGCAGTGAGTCCGGGACTAGGGCCACCGGGGAGCTGTTTTTT. Translation: CASSESGTRATGELFF.

The V gene is TRBV19, the J gene TRBJ1-2, with TRBD1 identical over 8 bases. The germline gives CDR1 LNHDA, CDR2 SQIVND (reference sequence). Losses at the gene ends were 4 bases for V and 10 bases for J; bases not matched to a gene: 11. This CDR3 contains 14 residues. CDR3 bases: TGTGCCAGTAGTAGGACGGACAGGGTTCCTTTCTACACCTTC. As protein: CASSRTDRVPFYTF.